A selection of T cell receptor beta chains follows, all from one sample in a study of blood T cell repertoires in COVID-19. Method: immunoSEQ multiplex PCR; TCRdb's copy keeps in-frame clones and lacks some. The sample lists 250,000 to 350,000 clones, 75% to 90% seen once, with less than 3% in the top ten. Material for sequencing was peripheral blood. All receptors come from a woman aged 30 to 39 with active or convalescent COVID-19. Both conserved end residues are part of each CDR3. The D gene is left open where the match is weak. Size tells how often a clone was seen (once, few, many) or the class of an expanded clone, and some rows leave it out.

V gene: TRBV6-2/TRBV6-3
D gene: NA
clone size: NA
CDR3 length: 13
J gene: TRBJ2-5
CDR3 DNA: TGTGCCAGCAGTTACGTGCGGGGAGAGACCCAGTACTTC
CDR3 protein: CASSYVRGETQYF

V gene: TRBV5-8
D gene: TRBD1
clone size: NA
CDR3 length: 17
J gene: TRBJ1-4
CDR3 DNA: TGTGCCAGCAGCTTTATGGGGACAGGGTCACCAAATGAAAAACTGTTTTTT
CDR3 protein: CASSFMGTGSPNEKLFF

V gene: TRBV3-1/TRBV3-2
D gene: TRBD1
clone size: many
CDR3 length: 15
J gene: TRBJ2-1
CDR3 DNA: TGTGCCAGCAGCCCCCGGGACAGGGGTGGCAATGAGCAGTTCTTC
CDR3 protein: CASSPRDRGGNEQFF

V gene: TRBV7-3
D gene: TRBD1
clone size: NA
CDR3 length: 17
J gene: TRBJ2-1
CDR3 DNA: TGTGCCAGCAGCTTAACCGCGGGACAGGGAAAGCACAATGAGCAGTTCTTC
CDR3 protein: CASSLTAGQGKHNEQFF

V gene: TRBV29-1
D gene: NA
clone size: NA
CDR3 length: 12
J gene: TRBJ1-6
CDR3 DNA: TGCAGCGTACAGATTAATAATTCACCCCTCCACTTT
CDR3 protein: CSVQINNSPLHF

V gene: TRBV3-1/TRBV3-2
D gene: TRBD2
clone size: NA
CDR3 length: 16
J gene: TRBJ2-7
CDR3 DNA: TGTGCCAGCAGCTTAGGACTAGCGGGTTTCTCCTACGAGCAGTACTTC
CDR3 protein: CASSLGLAGFSYEQYF

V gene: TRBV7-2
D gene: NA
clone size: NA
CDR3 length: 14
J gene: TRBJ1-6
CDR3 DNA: TGTGCCAGCAGCTTAGAGTCCCAGGGTTCACCCCTCCACTTT
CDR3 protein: CASSLESQGSPLHF

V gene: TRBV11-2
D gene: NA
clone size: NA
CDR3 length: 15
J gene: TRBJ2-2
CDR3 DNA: TGTGCCAGCAGCTTCGGACTAACGTACACCGGGGAGCTGTTTTTT
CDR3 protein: CASSFGLTYTGELFF

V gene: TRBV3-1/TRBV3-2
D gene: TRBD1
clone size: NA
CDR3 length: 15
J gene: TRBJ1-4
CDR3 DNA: TGTGCCAGCAGACCCACAGGGGGAGCTTTTGAAAAACTGTTTTTT
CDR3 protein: CASRPTGGAFEKLFF

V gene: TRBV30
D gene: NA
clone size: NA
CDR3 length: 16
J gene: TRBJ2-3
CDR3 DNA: TGTGCCTGGAGTGGTTCTAGCCCCAGGACCCATGATACGCAGTATTTT
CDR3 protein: CAWSGSSPRTHDTQYF

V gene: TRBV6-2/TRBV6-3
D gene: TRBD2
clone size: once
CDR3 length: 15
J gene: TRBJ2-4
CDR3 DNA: TGTGCCAGCAGTGGACTAGCGGGGGGGCTGAACATTCAGTACTTC
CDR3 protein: CASSGLAGGLNIQYF

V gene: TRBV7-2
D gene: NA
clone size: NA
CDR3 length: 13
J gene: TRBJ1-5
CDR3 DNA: TGTGCCAGCAGGCGACAGGTAGATCAGCCCCAGCATTTT
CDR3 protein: CASRRQVDQPQHF

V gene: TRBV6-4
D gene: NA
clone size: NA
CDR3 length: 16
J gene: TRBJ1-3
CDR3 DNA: TGTGCCAGGAGAGTTTGCGGGTCAAATACTGGAAACACCATATATTTT
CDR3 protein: CARRVCGSNTGNTIYF

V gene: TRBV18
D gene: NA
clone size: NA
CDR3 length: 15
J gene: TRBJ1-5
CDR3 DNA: TGTGCCAGCTCACCCTCGGGGGGGTCTTATCAGCCCCAGCATTTT
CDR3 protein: CASSPSGGSYQPQHF

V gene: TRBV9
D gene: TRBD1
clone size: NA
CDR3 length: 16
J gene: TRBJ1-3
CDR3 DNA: TGTGCCAGCAGCGTAAAGGGACAGGGGCATTTGGACACCATATATTTT
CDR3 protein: CASSVKGQGHLDTIYF

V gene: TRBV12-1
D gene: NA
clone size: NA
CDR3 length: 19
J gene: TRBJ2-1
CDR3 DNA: TGTGCCAGCAGCGCAGGACAGGGAGGAGCGGGGGGGCTCGTCAATGAGCAGTTCTTC
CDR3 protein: CASSAGQGGAGGLVNEQFF

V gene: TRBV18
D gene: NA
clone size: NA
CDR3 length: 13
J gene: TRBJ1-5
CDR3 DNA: TGTGCCAGCTCACCAGGCAGGGAACGGCCACAGCATTTT
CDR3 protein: CASSPGRERPQHF

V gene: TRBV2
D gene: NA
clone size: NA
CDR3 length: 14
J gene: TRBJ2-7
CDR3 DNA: TGTGCCAGCAGTACCACACAGGGTAGCTACGAGCAGTACTTC
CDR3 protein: CASSTTQGSYEQYF

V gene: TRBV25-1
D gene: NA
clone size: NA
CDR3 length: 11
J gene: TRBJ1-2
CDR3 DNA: TGTGCCAGCAGTGAATCCGGTGGCTACACCTTC
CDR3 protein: CASSESGGYTF

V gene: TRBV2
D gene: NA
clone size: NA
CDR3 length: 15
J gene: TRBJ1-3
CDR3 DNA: TGTGCCAGCAGTGACTATCAAGTAAATGGAAACACCATATATTTT
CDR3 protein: CASSDYQVNGNTIYF

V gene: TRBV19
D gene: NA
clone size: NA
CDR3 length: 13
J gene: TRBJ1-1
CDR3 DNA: TGTGCCAGTAGTGCCAACTGGGGGGCTGAAGCTTTCTTT
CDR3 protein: CASSANWGAEAFF

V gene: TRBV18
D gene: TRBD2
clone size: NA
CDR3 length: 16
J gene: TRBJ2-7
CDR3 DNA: TGTGCCAGCTCGCCGACTAGCGGGGGACTCACCGACGAGCAGTACTTC
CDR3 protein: CASSPTSGGLTDEQYF

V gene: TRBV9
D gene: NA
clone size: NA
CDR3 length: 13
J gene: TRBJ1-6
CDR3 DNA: TGTGCCAGCAGCGAGGAGGGGATTCAACCCCTCCACTTT
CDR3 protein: CASSEEGIQPLHF

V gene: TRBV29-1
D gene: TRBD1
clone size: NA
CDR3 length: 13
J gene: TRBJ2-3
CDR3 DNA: TGCAGCGGCGGGGACAGGGGTACAGATACGCAGTATTTT
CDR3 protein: CSGGDRGTDTQYF

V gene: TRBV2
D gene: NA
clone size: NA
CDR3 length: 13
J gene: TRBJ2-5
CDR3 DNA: TGTGCCAGCAGCCTAGGGGGGGATGAGACCCAGTACTTC
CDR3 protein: CASSLGGDETQYF

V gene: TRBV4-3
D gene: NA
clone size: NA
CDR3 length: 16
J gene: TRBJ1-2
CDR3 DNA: TGCGCCAGCAGCCAAGAGTTTCGGCAGGGGACGGTCGGCTACACCTTC
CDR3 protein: CASSQEFRQGTVGYTF

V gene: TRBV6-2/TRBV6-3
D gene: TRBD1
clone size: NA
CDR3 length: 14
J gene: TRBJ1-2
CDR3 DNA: TGTGCCAGCAGTTCCACCGGACAGGCGGATGGCTACACCTTC
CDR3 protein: CASSSTGQADGYTF

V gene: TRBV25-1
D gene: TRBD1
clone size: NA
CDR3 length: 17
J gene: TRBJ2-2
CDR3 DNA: TGTGCCAGCAGCCCACCATCGGGACAGGGTGGCATCGGGGAGCTGTTTTTT
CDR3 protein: CASSPPSGQGGIGELFF

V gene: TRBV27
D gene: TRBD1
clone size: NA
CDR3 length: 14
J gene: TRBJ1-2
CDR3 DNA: TGTGCCAGCAGCTGGGACAGGGGGTACGGTGGCTACACCTTC
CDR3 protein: CASSWDRGYGGYTF

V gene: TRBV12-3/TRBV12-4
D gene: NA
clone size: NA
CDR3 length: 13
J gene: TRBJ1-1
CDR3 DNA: TGTGCCAGCAGTTTAGCGGCCGGGAGTTCAGCTTTCTTT
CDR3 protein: CASSLAAGSSAFF

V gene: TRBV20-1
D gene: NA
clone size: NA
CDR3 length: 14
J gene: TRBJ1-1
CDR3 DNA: TGCAGTGCTAGTATACAGGGCTGGAACACTGAAGCTTTCTTT
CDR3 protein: CSASIQGWNTEAFF

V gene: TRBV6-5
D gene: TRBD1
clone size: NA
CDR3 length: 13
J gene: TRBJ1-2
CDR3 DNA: TGTGCCAGCAGTCCTAGGGGGCGCGGTGGCTACACCTTC
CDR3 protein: CASSPRGRGGYTF

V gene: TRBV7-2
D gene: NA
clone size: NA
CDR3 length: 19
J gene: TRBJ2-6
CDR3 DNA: TGTGCCAGCAGCTTAGTGGCAGGGCACCTAATCTCTGGGGCCAACGTCCTGACTTTC
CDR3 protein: CASSLVAGHLISGANVLTF

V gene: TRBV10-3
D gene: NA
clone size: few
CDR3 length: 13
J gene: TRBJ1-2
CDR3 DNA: TGTGCCATCAGCACAGGGAATAACTATGGCTACACCTTC
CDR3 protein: CAISTGNNYGYTF

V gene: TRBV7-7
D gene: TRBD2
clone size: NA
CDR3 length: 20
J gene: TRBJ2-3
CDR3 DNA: TGTGCCAGCAGCTTAGCTCCCCCCCTAGCGGGGGGCCCTAGCACAGATACGCAGTATTTT
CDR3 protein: CASSLAPPLAGGPSTDTQYF

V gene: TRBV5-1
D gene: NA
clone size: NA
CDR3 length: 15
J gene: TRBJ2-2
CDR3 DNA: TGCGCCAGCAGCTTGGACCTTCTAAACACCGGGGAGCTGTTTTTT
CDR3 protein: CASSLDLLNTGELFF

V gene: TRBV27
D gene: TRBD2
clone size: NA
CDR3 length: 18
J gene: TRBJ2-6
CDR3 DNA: TGTGCCAGCAGCCCGAGGGACGGGGGGATTTCTGGGGCCAACGTCCTGACTTTC
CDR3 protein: CASSPRDGGISGANVLTF

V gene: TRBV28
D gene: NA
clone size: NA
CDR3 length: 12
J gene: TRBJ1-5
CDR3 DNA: TGTGCCAGCATCGGGAGGGGACAGCCCCAGCATTTT
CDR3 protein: CASIGRGQPQHF

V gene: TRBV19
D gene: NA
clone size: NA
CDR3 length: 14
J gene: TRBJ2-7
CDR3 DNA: TGTGCCAGTAGTATAGGACCGGGTAGCTACGAGCAGTACTTC
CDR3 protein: CASSIGPGSYEQYF